This T cell receptor beta chain was identified in a study of blood T cell repertoires in COVID-19. In the original processing: Amplification with reference gene primers provided the estimates of nucleated cell counts. Profiled with immunoSEQ multiplex PCR; TCRdb holds only in-frame clones, not every one. V, J and clone size derive from that table, while D and trimming were established from the DNA sequence. Of over 450,000 clones in the sample, less than 90% are singletons; the top ten hold roughly 8%. This clonotype originated in a woman aged 45 to 65 with COVID-19, enrolled during active disease. Material: peripheral blood.

DNA of the CDR3: TGTGCCATCAGTGAGGCAGGGGCAAGAGGAAACACCATATATTTT. Translating it yields CAISEAGARGNTIYF. This sequence joins TRBV10-3 and TRBJ1-3; a weak D match, TRBD1 (6 bases). Trimming shortened V by 2 bases and J by 4 bases, and 12 bases separated the two germline ends. Germline lookup yields CDR1 ENHRY and CDR2 SYGVKD. The CDR3 has 15 residues.